The next 32 T cell receptor beta chains were all read from a single sample in a study of shared clonotypes between healthy human individuals. Profiled with immunoSEQ multiplex PCR; TCRdb holds only in-frame clones, not every one. The data show more than 2 million clones, 85% to 95% seen once. Source material: naive CD4+ T cells sorted from blood. Subset noted: CD45RA+ positively selected. These receptor sequences come from a young man in good health.

This sequence joins TRBV7-6 and TRBJ1-4; no clear D gene. Germline assignment: CDR1 SGHVS and CDR2 FNYEAQ. CDR3 length: 12 amino acids. V lost 5 bases, J lost 8 bases, and 9 bases lay in between. The DNA for the CDR3 is TGTGCCAGCAGCCTCAGAGAGGAAAAACTGTTTTTT. Its protein product is CASSLREEKLFF.

This clone appeared a single time. The chain joins TRBV18 to TRBJ2-3, with 15 nucleotides matching TRBD2. This CDR3 contains 17 residues. Germline assignment: CDR1 KGHSH and CDR2 LQKENI. After removal of 5 bases from V and 5 bases from J, the junction contained 8 bases not matched to a gene. CDR3 nucleotide sequence: TGTGCCAGCTCATCATGGACTAGCGGGAGGGCCGAAGATACGCAGTATTTT. It is translated as CASSSWTSGRAEDTQYF. Filled out from reference TRBV18 and TRBJ2-3, the complete variable domain reads NAGVMQNPRHLVRRRGQEARLRCSPMKGHSHVYWYRQLPEEGLKFMVYLQKENIIDESGMPKERFSAEFPKEGPSILRIQQVVRGDSAAYFCASSSWTSGRAEDTQYFGPGTRLTVL.

The chain is built from TRBV30 and TRBJ1-2, with 11 bases lining up with TRBD1. The V segment lost 5 bases and the J segment 8 bases; nucleotides outside the gene matches: 13. CDR1 is GTSNPN and CDR2 is SVGIG in the germline V gene (reference sequence). The CDR3 consists of 15 residues. CDR3 residues: CAWGIGTGGIRGYTF. The CDR3 DNA follows: TGTGCCTGGGGTATCGGGACAGGGGGTATTAGGGGCTACACCTTC. Full variable domain (missing parts from reference TRBV30 and TRBJ1-2): SQTIHQWPATLVQPVGSPLSLECTVEGTSNPNLYWYRQAAGRGLQLLFYSVGIGQISSEVPQNLSASRPQDRQFILSSKKLLLSDSGFYLCAWGIGTGGIRGYTFGSGTRLTVV.

This sequence joins TRBV6-5 and TRBJ2-7; 10 nucleotides align to TRBD1. J gave up 4 bases and V 5 bases, and 8 bases lay outside the gene matches. CDR1 is MNHEY and CDR2 is SVGAGI in the germline V gene. The CDR3 sequence is 15 residues long. CDR3 DNA: TGTGCCAGCAGTCGTTCCGGGACAGGGGAATACGAGCAGTACTTC. Translating gives CASSRSGTGEYEQYF.

V and J are TRBV7-2 and TRBJ2-2; TRBD2 agrees at 7 bases. V shed 2 bases and J 1 base; nucleotides not matched to a gene: 1. Germline CDR1 SGHTA, CDR2 FQGNSA. The CDR3 sequence is 15 residues long. The CDR3 sequence: CASSLLAENTGELFF. The CDR3 DNA follows: TGTGCCAGCAGCTTACTAGCGGAGAACACCGGGGAGCTGTTTTTT.

The chain couples TRBV7-8 to TRBJ1-5, with D unclear. Trimming left V 3 bases short and J 3 bases short, with 6 bases between. CDR3 length: 13 amino acids. Germline V CDR1 and CDR2: SGHVS, FQNEAQ. CDR3 loop: CASSFSDNQPQHF. In DNA form, the CDR3 reads TGTGCCAGCAGCTTCTCAGACAATCAGCCCCAGCATTTT. The variable domain in full, with the rest retrieved from reference TRBV7-8 and TRBJ1-5, is GAGVSQSPRYKVAKRGQDVALRCDPISGHVSLFWYQQALGQGPEFLTYFQNEAQLDKSGLPSDRFFAERPEGSVSTLKIQRTQQEDSAVYLCASSFSDNQPQHFGDGTRLSIL.

The CDR3 spells CASSDRETDTQYF. The CDR3 nucleotides read TGCGCCAGCAGTGACAGGGAAACAGATACGCAGTATTTT. The V and J genes are TRBV5-1 and TRBJ2-3; TRBD1 aligns across 7 bases. The CDR3 length is 13 residues. V lost 5 bases, J lost 3 bases, and 3 bases stayed unmatched. Per the germline V gene, CDR1 is SGHRS and CDR2 is YFSETQ.

V usage is TRBV5-1 and J usage is TRBJ2-7, with 7 bases lining up with TRBD2. This CDR3 comprises 15 residues. Germline trimming cut 1 base from V and 4 bases from J; bases unmatched to any gene: 8. Germline V gene lookup returns CDR1 SGHRS and CDR2 YFSETQ. The CDR3 coding sequence is TGCGCCAGCAGCTTGTGGCAGGGCGGGGGTTACGAGCAGTACTTC. Residues: CASSLWQGGGYEQYF.

The CDR3 DNA sequence: TGTGCCAGTAGTAAGGGAGCGAACACCGGGGAGCTGTTTTTT. Encoded protein: CASSKGANTGELFF. The chain recombines TRBV19 with TRBJ2-2; TRBD2 might be the D (5 bases). Germline-derived CDR1 and CDR2 are LNHDA and SQIVND (reference sequence). The CDR3 sequence is 14 residues long. Trimming pared 4 bases from V and 0 bases from J, leaving 6 bases between.

This clone was counted a single time. Within the sample, other DNA sequences also encode this same CDR3. The rearrangement joins TRBV5-1 to TRBJ2-5; TRBD1 aligns across 8 bases. Germline lookup yields CDR1 SGHRS and CDR2 YFSETQ. Unmatched junction bases numbered 3, after V lost 4 bases and J lost 1 base. There are 14 residues in the CDR3. CDR3 coding DNA: TGCGCCAGCAGCCGCGGGACAGGCCAAGAGACCCAGTACTTC. Protein sequence: CASSRGTGQETQYF.

The chain couples TRBV2 to TRBJ2-5, with D tentatively TRBD1 (5 bases). The V end lost 4 bases, the J end lost 4 bases, and 13 bases lay between the germline ends. The CDR3 has 14 amino acids. Germline-derived CDR1 and CDR2 are SNHLY and FYNNEI. The DNA for the CDR3 is TGTGCCAGCAGTGTCTTTGGGGCTAGAGAGACCCAGTACTTC. Translated, it gives CASSVFGARETQYF.

This chain's CDR3 is CATRRNEETQYF. The CDR3 DNA reads TGTGCCACTCGCCGGAACGAGGAGACCCAGTACTTC. V is TRBV10-3 and J is TRBJ2-5; D not certain. The germline V gene has CDR1 ENHRY and CDR2 SYGVKD. CDR3 length: 12 residues. Between the trimmed V and J ends, which lost 10 bases and 5 bases, there was a span of 14 bases.

The chain employs TRBV6-5 and TRBJ2-2, with 10 bases lining up with TRBD2. The CDR3 contains 16 residues. CDR1 and CDR2 (germline): MNHEY, SVGAGI. V lost 3 bases, J lost 1 base, and 2 bases stayed unmatched. The CDR3 DNA is TGTGCCAGCAGTTATCGGACTAGCGGGAACACCGGGGAGCTGTTTTTT. It codes for CASSYRTSGNTGELFF.

The chain is built from TRBV6-6 and TRBJ1-1; 8 positions agree with TRBD1. Germline V lookup: CDR1 MNHNY, CDR2 SVGAGI (reference sequence). V lost 8 bases and J lost 0; bases outside the gene matches: 5. The CDR3 is 14 residues long. CDR3 residues: CASVKTGVNTEAFF. Written as DNA, the CDR3 is TGTGCCAGCGTCAAGACAGGGGTGAACACTGAAGCTTTCTTT.

V and J are TRBV27 and TRBJ1-4; 7 bases line up with TRBD1. J gave up 8 bases and V 6 bases, and 6 bases lay outside the gene matches. Germline assignment: CDR1 MNHEY and CDR2 SMNVEV (reference sequence). The CDR3 covers 13 residues. This chain's CDR3 is CASSDRVGEKLFF. The DNA for the CDR3 is TGTGCCAGCAGCGACAGGGTAGGGGAAAAACTGTTTTTT.

The V call is TRBV6-5, the J call TRBJ2-7; possible D gene TRBD2, 6 bases. CDR1 and CDR2 from the germline V gene are MNHEY and SVGAGI. The CDR3 spans 13 residues. Trimming stripped 5 bases from V and 7 bases from J, with 15 bases between. CDR3: CASSEAHGGEQYF. The CDR3 region has the DNA TGTGCCAGCAGTGAAGCCCACGGGGGAGAGCAGTACTTC.

A note on this clone: Other nucleotide sequences from this sample produce the same CDR3. The J gene is TRBJ1-2, the V gene TRBV20-1; D might be TRBD1 (5 bases). Germline V gene sequence: CDR1 DFQATT, CDR2 SNEGSKA (reference sequence). Between the trimmed V and J ends, which lost 2 bases and 4 bases, there was a span of 5 bases. The CDR3 sequence is 11 residues long. The CDR3 DNA reads as TGCAGTGCTAGACAGGGCTATGGCTACACCTTC. As protein: CSARQGYGYTF.

The V and J genes are TRBV5-1 and TRBJ2-7; TRBD2 aligns across 12 bases. This CDR3 is 15 amino acids long. J lost 3 bases, V lost 5 bases, and 6 bases had no gene match. Germline CDR1 reads SGHRS; CDR2 reads YFSETQ. The CDR3 sequence: CASRLGLAGFYEQYF. CDR3 nucleotides: TGCGCCAGCAGGTTAGGACTAGCGGGATTCTACGAGCAGTACTTC.

This clone is a singleton in its sample. Other DNA sequences in this specimen translate into the identical CDR3. The chain has TRBV30 and TRBJ2-2; 7 nucleotides align to TRBD1. After removal of 3 bases from V and 5 bases from J, the junction contained 3 bases not matched to a gene. Germline-derived CDR1 and CDR2 are GTSNPN and SVGIG (reference sequence). This CDR3 contains 13 residues. Written as DNA, the CDR3 is TGTGCCTGGAGGGGACAGATTACCGGGGAGCTGTTTTTT. It yields the protein CAWRGQITGELFF.

This clone has only one observation. The CDR3 DNA reads as TGTGCCAGCGGAACCGGGACCGATGGCTCTGGAAACACCATATATTTT. It translates to CASGTGTDGSGNTIYF. This chain uses TRBV6-6 with TRBJ1-3; TRBD1 might be the D (5 bases). The CDR3 has 16 residues. Trimming took 8 bases from V and 0 from J, leaving 17 bases between them. Per the germline V gene, CDR1 is MNHNY and CDR2 is SVGAGI (reference sequence).

The gene calls are TRBV7-8 and TRBJ1-3; D is unclear. Trimming left V 2 bases short and J 4 bases short, with 9 bases between. CDR3 length: 14 amino acids. Germline V gene sequence: CDR1 SGHVS, CDR2 FQNEAQ. DNA of the CDR3: TGTGCCAGCAGCTTAAACTTGGGAGGAAACACCATATATTTT. It translates to CASSLNLGGNTIYF.

Remarks on this clone: Within the sample, other DNA sequences also encode this same CDR3. This sequence joins TRBV25-1 and TRBJ2-7, with D uncertain. The CDR3 loop spans 13 amino acids. The V gene's germline CDR1 is MGHDK and CDR2 SYGVNS. V was clipped by 1 base and J by 2 bases, with 6 bases between them. The CDR3 DNA follows: TGTGCCAGCAGTGAATTCGGTACCTACGAGCAGTACTTC. It codes for CASSEFGTYEQYF.

This clone appeared once. The chain recombines TRBV4-3 with TRBJ1-2; D may be TRBD1 (5 bases). This CDR3 comprises 18 residues. Germline assignment: CDR1 LGHNA and CDR2 YSLEER. V lost 0 bases, J lost 5 bases, and 22 bases lay in between. CDR3 in DNA: TGCGCCAGCAGCCAAGATTGGGGGACCTCAGGGAATAAGTATGGCTACACCTTC. It specifies CASSQDWGTSGNKYGYTF.

The chain links TRBV5-6 to TRBJ1-3, with no clear D. The length of the CDR3 is 18 residues. In germline, CDR1 is SGHDT, CDR2 YYEEEE. V was shortened by 5 bases and J by 0 bases, with 21 bases between the two germline ends. The CDR3: CASREVLGLFSSGNTIYF. CDR3 bases: TGTGCCAGCAGGGAAGTGCTTGGGCTTTTTAGCTCTGGAAACACCATATATTTT.

The CDR3 protein is CASSTSGGEPYEQYF. The DNA of the CDR3 is TGTGCCAGCAGTACTAGCGGGGGTGAGCCCTACGAGCAGTACTTC. This sequence joins TRBV7-2 and TRBJ2-7, with 11 bases fitting TRBD2. The CDR3 totals 15 residues. Germline V gene sequence: CDR1 SGHTA, CDR2 FQGNSA. J was trimmed by 2 bases and V by 6 bases; bases with no gene match: 6.

This clone was recorded a few times. The V and J genes are TRBV4-1 and TRBJ1-5; D perhaps matches TRBD1 (5 bases). CDR1 is MGHRA, CDR2 YSYEKL, per germline. This CDR3 contains 14 residues. The germline V and J ends were trimmed by 4 bases and 6 bases, with 13 bases remaining between them. The CDR3 sequence: CASSPTDGSQPQHF. For the CDR3, the DNA is TGCGCCAGCAGCCCGACAGATGGTAGTCAGCCCCAGCATTTT.

V usage is TRBV28 and J usage is TRBJ1-1; no definite D call. Trimming took off 0 bases at V and 0 bases at J, with 5 bases between the two ends. CDR1 is MDHEN, CDR2 SYDVKM, per germline. This CDR3 is built from 14 residues. Here the CDR3 DNA reads TGTGCCAGCAGTTTATGGAGCATGAACACTGAAGCTTTCTTT. Translated, it gives CASSLWSMNTEAFF.

The chain uses TRBV5-1 and TRBJ2-2, with TRBD2 identical over 13 bases. This CDR3 spans 18 amino acids. Trimming cost V 3 bases and J 4 bases; bases outside gene matches: 9. Germline lookup yields CDR1 SGHRS and CDR2 YFSETQ. CDR3 nucleotides: TGCGCCAGCAGCTGGACTAGCGGGGGAGCCTTAGGCACCGGGGAGCTGTTTTTT. Translated: CASSWTSGGALGTGELFF. Based on the CDR3 plus reference TRBV5-1 and TRBJ2-2, the full variable domain is KAGVTQTPRYLIKTRGQQVTLSCSPISGHRSVSWYQQTPGQGLQFLFEYFSETQRNKGNFPGRFSGRQFSNSRSEMNVSTLELGDSALYLCASSWTSGGALGTGELFFGEGSRLTVL.

The V and J genes are TRBV4-3 and TRBJ1-2; the D is unclear. Trimming removed 4 bases at V and 2 bases at J, with 17 bases between. This CDR3 spans 16 amino acids. Germline CDR1 LGHNA, CDR2 YSLEER. The CDR3 loop is CASSLIGMQMNYGYTF. The CDR3 nucleotides are TGCGCCAGCAGCCTTATAGGGATGCAGATGAACTATGGCTACACCTTC.

The gene calls are TRBV5-1 and TRBJ2-7; D unresolved. Germline CDR1 is SGHRS and CDR2 is YFSETQ. This CDR3 has 15 residues. V was clipped by 2 bases and J by 5 bases, with 17 bases between them. Here the CDR3 reads CASSFGQAFANEQYF. The DNA for the CDR3 is TGCGCCAGCAGCTTTGGGCAGGCGTTCGCCAACGAGCAGTACTTC.

A note on this clone: Other DNA sequences within the sample encode an identical CDR3. V is TRBV28 and J is TRBJ1-6; TRBD1 aligns across 8 bases. The V gene's germline CDR1 is MDHEN and CDR2 SYDVKM. Germline trimming cut 5 bases from V and 9 bases from J; bases unmatched to any gene: 6. The CDR3 has 14 residues. DNA for the CDR3: TGTGCCAGCAGTCCAGGACAGGGAGGTTCACCCCTCCACTTT. This gives the protein CASSPGQGGSPLHF.

This clone was observed once. V gene TRBV30 combines with J gene TRBJ2-1; D is unresolved. V shed 1 base and J shed 7 bases, with 14 bases lying between them. Germline V gene data show CDR1 as GTSNPN and CDR2 as SVGIG (reference sequence). The CDR3 covers 14 residues. Written as DNA, the CDR3 is TGTGCCTGGAGTGCCAACCAGCGCAATAATGAGCAGTTCTTC. It translates to CAWSANQRNNEQFF.